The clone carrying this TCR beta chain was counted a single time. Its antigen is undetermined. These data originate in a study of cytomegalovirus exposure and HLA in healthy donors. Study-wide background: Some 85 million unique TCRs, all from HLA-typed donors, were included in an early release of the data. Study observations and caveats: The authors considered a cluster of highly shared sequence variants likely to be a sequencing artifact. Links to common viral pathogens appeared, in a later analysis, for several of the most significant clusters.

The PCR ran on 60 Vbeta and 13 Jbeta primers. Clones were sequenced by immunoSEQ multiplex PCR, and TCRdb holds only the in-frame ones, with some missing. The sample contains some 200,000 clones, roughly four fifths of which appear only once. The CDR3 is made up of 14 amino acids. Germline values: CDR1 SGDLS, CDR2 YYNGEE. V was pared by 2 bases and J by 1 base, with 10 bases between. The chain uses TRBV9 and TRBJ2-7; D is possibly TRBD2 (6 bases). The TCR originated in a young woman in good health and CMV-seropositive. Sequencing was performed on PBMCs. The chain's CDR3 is CASSVFAGSYEQYF. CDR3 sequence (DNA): TGTGCCAGCAGCGTGTTCGCGGGATCCTACGAGCAGTACTTC.